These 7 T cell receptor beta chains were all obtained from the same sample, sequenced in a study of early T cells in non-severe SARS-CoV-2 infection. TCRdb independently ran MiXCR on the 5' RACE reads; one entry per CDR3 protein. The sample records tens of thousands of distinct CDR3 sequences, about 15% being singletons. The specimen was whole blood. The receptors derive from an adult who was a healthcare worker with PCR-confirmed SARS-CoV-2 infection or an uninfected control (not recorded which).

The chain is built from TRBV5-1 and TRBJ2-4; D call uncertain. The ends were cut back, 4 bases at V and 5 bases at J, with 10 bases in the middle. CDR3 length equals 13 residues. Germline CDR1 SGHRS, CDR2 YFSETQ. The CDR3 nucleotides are TGCGCCAGCAGCCGTGACAAGGAAAACATTCAGTACTTC. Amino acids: CASSRDKENIQYF.

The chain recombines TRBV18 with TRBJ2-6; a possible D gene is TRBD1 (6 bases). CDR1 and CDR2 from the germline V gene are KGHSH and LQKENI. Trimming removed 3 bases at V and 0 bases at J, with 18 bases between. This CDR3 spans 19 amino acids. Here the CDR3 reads CASSPSGTSQFSGANVLTF. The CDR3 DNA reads TGTGCCAGCTCACCTTCCGGGACAAGTCAATTCTCTGGGGCCAACGTCCTGACTTTC.

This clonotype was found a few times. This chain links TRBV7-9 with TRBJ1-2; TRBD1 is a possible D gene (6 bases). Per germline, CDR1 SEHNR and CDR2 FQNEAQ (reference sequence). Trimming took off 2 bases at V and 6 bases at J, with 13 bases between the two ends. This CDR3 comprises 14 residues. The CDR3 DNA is TGTGCCAGCAGCTTAATGGTTCGGGGGCATGGCTACACCTTC. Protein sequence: CASSLMVRGHGYTF.

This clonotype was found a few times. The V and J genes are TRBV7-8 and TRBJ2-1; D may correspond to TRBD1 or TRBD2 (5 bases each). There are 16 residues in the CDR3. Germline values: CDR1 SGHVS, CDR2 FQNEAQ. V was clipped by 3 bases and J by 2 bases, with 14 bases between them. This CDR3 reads CASSFFPGPTYNEQFF. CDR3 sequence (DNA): TGTGCCAGCAGCTTTTTCCCGGGACCAACCTACAATGAGCAGTTCTTC.

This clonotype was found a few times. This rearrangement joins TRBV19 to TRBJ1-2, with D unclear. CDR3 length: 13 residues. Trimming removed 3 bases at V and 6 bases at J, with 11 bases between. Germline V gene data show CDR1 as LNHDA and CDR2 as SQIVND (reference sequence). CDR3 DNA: TGTGCCAGTAGTATGCCGGCGAGCGATGGCTACACCTTC. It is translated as CASSMPASDGYTF.

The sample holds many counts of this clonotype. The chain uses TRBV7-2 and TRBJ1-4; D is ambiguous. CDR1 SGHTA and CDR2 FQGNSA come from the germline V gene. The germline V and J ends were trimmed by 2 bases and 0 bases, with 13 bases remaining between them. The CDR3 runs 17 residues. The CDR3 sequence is CASSLTFPRSTNEKLFF. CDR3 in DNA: TGTGCCAGCAGCTTAACGTTTCCCCGTTCAACTAATGAAAAACTGTTTTTT.

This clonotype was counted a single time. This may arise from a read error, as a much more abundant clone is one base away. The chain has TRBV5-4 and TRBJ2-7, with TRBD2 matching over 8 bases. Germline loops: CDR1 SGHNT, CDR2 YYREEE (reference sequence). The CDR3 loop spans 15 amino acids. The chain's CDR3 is CASSLGEREFHERYF. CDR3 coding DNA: TGTGCCAGCAGCTTGGGGGAGCGGGAGTTCCACGAGCGGTACTTC.